The T cell receptor (beta chain) under discussion was sequenced for a study of metastatic and nonmetastatic thyroid tumors. In the study overall: Repertoire comparisons spanned blood and tumor or nodule tissue from malignant and benign thyroid patients. The study's findings and limits: It was reportedly found that TCR beta diversity was significantly higher in malignant thyroid tumors than in benign nodules, a difference seen in both blood and tumor samples.

The sample holds many counts of this clone. Its specificity is unknown. Each patient went into thyroid surgery without having received any treatment. Original processing methods: What underpinned the distant-metastasis classifier for papillary thyroid cancer was the set of CDR3 differences across clinicopathological groups. Via MiXCR, TCRdb re-called the PCR reads. For this entry, the V and J calls and clone size follow TCRdb and not the study's own pipeline. The repertoire holds more than 25,000 clones, with about a tenth as singletons. The specimen sequenced was blood. This clonotype originated in a female donor with papillary thyroid cancer or a benign thyroid nodule (not recorded which). Some clones in this sample may be carry-over from other donors' samples.

The CDR3 DNA follows: TGTGCCAGCAGTGAACCTAGGATTGGACTCTACAATGAGCAGTTCTTC. This sequence encodes CASSEPRIGLYNEQFF. The chain recombines TRBV2 with TRBJ2-1; weak D call: TRBD2 (5 bases). Trimming removed 2 bases at V and 3 bases at J, with 14 bases between. Germline V gene data show CDR1 as SNHLY and CDR2 as FYNNEI. This CDR3 has 16 amino acids. Combining the CDR3 with reference TRBV2 and TRBJ2-1 gives the whole variable domain EPEVTQTPSHQVTQMGQEVILRCVPISNHLYFYWYRQILGQKVEFLVSFYNNEISEKSEIFDDQFSVERPDGSNFTLKIRSTKLEDSAMYFCASSEPRIGLYNEQFFGPGTRLTVL.